Shown below are 22 T cell receptor beta chains from a single sample sequenced in a study of T cell responses to AZD1222 COVID-19 vaccine. Repertoires were generated with immunoSEQ multiplex PCR, while TCRdb's copy carries only in-frame clones and drops some. The table records approximately 190,000 clones, approximately 90% of them present only once. Material: peripheral blood, obtained 28 days after the second dose of the MenACWY control vaccine. These receptors all come from an adult who received the MenACWY meningococcal vaccine as a control.

The chain has TRBV7-9 and TRBJ2-7, with D perhaps given as TRBD1 or TRBD2 (5 bases each). The V end lost 5 bases, the J end lost 2 bases, and 16 bases lay between the germline ends. CDR1 and CDR2 from the germline V gene are SEHNR and FQNEAQ (reference sequence). The CDR3 spans 15 residues. CDR3 DNA: TGTGCCAGCAGCCCCAGCGCAATGGGGGCCTACGAGCAGTACTTC. Translation: CASSPSAMGAYEQYF.

The chain has TRBV6-2 or TRBV6-3 and TRBJ2-1, with 11 bases aligning to TRBD2. Germline V gives CDR1 MNHEY, CDR2 SVGEGT. The CDR3 runs to 12 residues. The J segment lost 13 bases and the V segment lost 4 bases, leaving 3 bases of the junction unmatched. DNA of the CDR3: TGTGCCAGCAGTTTTCTAGCGGGAGGCCAGTTCTTC. Translation gives CASSFLAGGQFF.

The genes are TRBV6-5 and TRBJ2-1; TRBD2 matches at 7 bases. Germline V gene lookup returns CDR1 MNHEY and CDR2 SVGAGI. This CDR3 region has 13 residues. V was pared by 10 bases and J by 2 bases, with 5 bases of the junction left unmatched. As DNA, the CDR3 is TGTGCCAACTCGGGAGGCCCCTACAATGAGCAGTTCTTC. The encoded protein is CANSGGPYNEQFF.

This clone appeared many times. The chain carries TRBV2 and TRBJ2-1; D assignment may be TRBD1 or TRBD2 (5 bases each). The CDR3 extends over 14 amino acids. Trimming shortened V by 7 bases and J by 2 bases, and 12 bases separated the two germline ends. Germline V CDR1 and CDR2: SNHLY, FYNNEI. The CDR3 sequence: CASTSRDPYNEQFF. The CDR3 nucleotides read TGTGCCAGCACTTCCCGGGACCCCTACAATGAGCAGTTCTTC.

J is TRBJ1-1 and V is TRBV5-1; D is uncertain. There are 15 residues in the CDR3. Deletions cut 2 bases from V and 0 bases from J, with 11 bases between. Per the germline V gene, CDR1 is SGHRS and CDR2 is YFSETQ. The CDR3 region is CASSLIGGMNTEAFF. The CDR3 DNA sequence: TGCGCCAGCAGCTTAATAGGTGGTATGAACACTGAAGCTTTCTTT.

This chain joins TRBV7-8 and TRBJ2-1, with TRBD2 matching over 12 bases. Germline V lookup: CDR1 SGHVS, CDR2 FQNEAQ. The CDR3 is 16 residues long. J lost 8 bases, V lost 5 bases, and 10 bases had no gene match. The CDR3: CASSPQTSGRGYEQFF. The CDR3 DNA reads as TGTGCCAGCAGCCCCCAGACTAGCGGGAGAGGCTATGAGCAGTTCTTC.

The chain has TRBV4-3 and TRBJ1-4; no definite D call. The CDR3 length is 14 residues. Trimming removed 6 bases at V and 3 bases at J, with 11 bases between. Looked up from germline, CDR1 is LGHNA and CDR2 is YSLEER. The DNA for the CDR3 is TGCGCCAGCAGTAGGGCGGTCTCTAATGAAAAACTGTTTTTT. It specifies CASSRAVSNEKLFF.

The rearrangement links TRBV7-2 to TRBJ2-3; 11 bases map to TRBD2. The CDR3 has 16 amino acids. The germline CDR1 and CDR2 sequences are SGHTA and FQGNSA. V shed 3 bases and J 2 bases; nucleotides not matched to a gene: 4. The CDR3 protein is CASSFGTSGLTDTQYF. The CDR3 DNA reads TGTGCCAGCAGCTTCGGGACTAGCGGCCTCACAGATACGCAGTATTTT.

The CDR3 spells CASSQDRYYTEAFF. CDR3 coding DNA: TGTGCCAGCAGCCAGGACAGGTACTACACTGAAGCTTTCTTT. This chain links TRBV14 with TRBJ1-1, with 7 nucleotides matching TRBD1. The CDR3 runs to 14 residues. Germline CDR1 is SGHDN and CDR2 is FVKESK. V lost 3 bases to trimming and J lost 3 bases; unmatched junction nucleotides: 4.

J is TRBJ2-1 and V is TRBV6-2 or TRBV6-3; the match to TRBD2 covers 7 bases. This CDR3 contains 16 residues. CDR1 is MNHEY, CDR2 SVGEGT, per germline. V shed 2 bases, J shed 0 bases, and the junction held 4 bases outside the gene matches. The CDR3 DNA is TGTGCCAGCAGTTACGCGCGGGAGACCTCCTACAATGAGCAGTTCTTC. This sequence encodes CASSYARETSYNEQFF.

The chain has TRBV4-2 and TRBJ1-1; no reliable D call. The CDR3 spans 12 residues. Germline V gene lookup returns CDR1 LGHNA and CDR2 YNFKEQ. V gave up 8 bases and J gave up 3 bases, with 10 bases separating them. CDR3 loop: CASRLSDTEAFF. The CDR3, as DNA: TGTGCCAGCCGTCTAAGTGACACTGAAGCTTTCTTT.

The chain couples TRBV3-1 (or the pseudogene TRBV3-2) to TRBJ1-4; no reliable D call. The CDR3 spans 14 residues. Between the trimmed V and J ends, which lost 1 base and 2 bases, there was a span of 5 bases. The germline V gene has CDR1 LGHDT and CDR2 YNNKEL (reference sequence). CDR3 region: CASSQGGTNEKLFF. CDR3 coding DNA: TGTGCCAGCAGCCAAGGAGGGACTAATGAAAAACTGTTTTTT.

This clone was seen once. The rearrangement links TRBV9 to TRBJ1-4, with D perhaps matching TRBD1 (5 bases). V was shortened by 2 bases and J by 8 bases, with 19 bases between the two germline ends. Per the germline V gene, CDR1 is SGDLS and CDR2 is YYNGEE. This CDR3 comprises 16 residues. The DNA for the CDR3 is TGTGCCAGCAGCGTTCAAACCGGGACGGACAAAGAAAAACTGTTTTTT. Its translation is CASSVQTGTDKEKLFF. Complete variable domain (other parts from reference TRBV9 and TRBJ1-4): DSGVTQTPKHLITATGQRVTLRCSPRSGDLSVYWYQQSLDQGLQFLIQYYNGEERAKGNILERFSAQQFPDLHSELNLSSLELGDSALYFCASSVQTGTDKEKLFFGSGTQLSVL.

This clone was detected once. V usage is TRBV5-1 and J usage is TRBJ1-1; D not certain. The germline V gene encodes CDR1 SGHRS and CDR2 YFSETQ. The CDR3 loop spans 14 amino acids. V was cut by 4 bases and J by 2 bases, with 12 bases left in between. The CDR3 region has the DNA TGCGCCAGCAGCCAGTTGCTTCAAAACACTGAAGCTTTCTTT. It is translated as CASSQLLQNTEAFF. Supplemented by reference TRBV5-1 and TRBJ1-1, the full variable domain reads KAGVTQTPRYLIKTRGQQVTLSCSPISGHRSVSWYQQTPGQGLQFLFEYFSETQRNKGNFPGRFSGRQFSNSRSEMNVSTLELGDSALYLCASSQLLQNTEAFFGQGTRLTVV.

The gene calls are TRBV6-1 and TRBJ1-5; D is ambiguous. The CDR3 is 16 amino acids. The V gene's germline CDR1 is MNHNS and CDR2 SASEGT. V gave up 1 base and J gave up 2 bases, with 12 bases separating them. CDR3 protein: CASSEVRQRGNQPQHF. CDR3 nucleotides: TGTGCCAGCAGTGAAGTGCGGCAGAGGGGCAATCAGCCCCAGCATTTT.

The chain recombines TRBV7-9 with TRBJ1-2; TRBD1 agrees at 8 bases. Germline values: CDR1 SEHNR, CDR2 FQNEAQ (reference sequence). V gave up 5 bases and J gave up 8 bases; unmatched junction bases: 13. The CDR3 length is 15 residues. CDR3 sequence: CASSDHRGAVDGYTF. Written as DNA, the CDR3 is TGTGCCAGCAGCGACCACAGGGGGGCGGTTGACGGCTACACCTTC.

The chain links TRBV27 to TRBJ1-2; 7 bases map to TRBD1. J was trimmed by 8 bases and V by 6 bases; bases with no gene match: 12. CDR1 and CDR2 (germline): MNHEY, SMNVEV (reference sequence). The CDR3 runs 14 residues. The CDR3 protein is CASRSGQPLLGYTF. The CDR3 region has the DNA TGTGCCAGCAGGTCGGGACAGCCTTTATTAGGCTACACCTTC.

The rearrangement links TRBV28 to TRBJ2-5; D remains unclear. This CDR3 has 11 amino acids. The V end was cut by 2 bases, the J end by 5 bases, with 3 bases between. From germline, CDR1 is MDHEN and CDR2 SYDVKM. Here the CDR3 DNA reads TGTGCCAGCAGTTTACGGGAGACCCAGTACTTC. The encoded protein is CASSLRETQYF.

The chain recombines TRBV19 with TRBJ2-1, with D possibly being TRBD1 or TRBD2 (5 bases each). This CDR3 is built from 12 residues. The germline gives CDR1 LNHDA, CDR2 SQIVND (reference sequence). The CDR3: CARAAEGNEQFF. In DNA form, the CDR3 reads TGTGCTCGGGCGGCTGAGGGGAATGAGCAGTTCTTC.

The chain carries TRBV9 and TRBJ1-5; 7 bases map to TRBD1. The CDR3 runs to 15 residues. The germline gives CDR1 SGDLS, CDR2 YYNGEE. Losses at the gene ends were 3 bases for V and 2 bases for J; bases not matched to a gene: 5. The CDR3 DNA reads TGTGCCAGCAGCGAAAGGGGGCTTGGCAATCAGCCCCAGCATTTT. Amino acids: CASSERGLGNQPQHF.

The V call is TRBV11-3, the J call TRBJ2-1; 13 positions match TRBD2. Trimming took 4 bases from V and 9 from J; bases not matched to a gene: 6. CDR3 size: 15 residues. Germline V gene lookup returns CDR1 SGHNT and CDR2 YENEEA. The CDR3 loop reads CASSSGLAGESEQFF. The DNA of the CDR3 is TGTGCCAGCAGCTCCGGACTAGCGGGAGAAAGTGAGCAGTTCTTC. Based on the CDR3 plus reference TRBV11-3 and TRBJ2-1, the full variable domain is EAGVVQSPRYKIIEKKQPVAFWCNPISGHNTLYWYLQNLGQGPELLIRYENEEAVDDSQLPKDRFSAERLKGVDSTLKIQPAELGDSAVYLCASSSGLAGESEQFFGPGTRLTVL.

This clone was observed a handful of times. The chain uses TRBV20-1 and TRBJ1-1; D is ambiguous. Deletions cut 2 bases from V and 7 bases from J, with 8 bases between. This CDR3 is built from 11 residues. Germline V gene data show CDR1 as DFQATT and CDR2 as SNEGSKA (reference sequence). This CDR3 reads CSARRSGEAFF. CDR3 DNA sequence: TGCAGTGCTAGAAGAAGCGGTGAAGCTTTCTTT.